This is a list of T cell receptor beta chains from one sample in a study of T cells expressing NK-cell markers. TCRdb reprocessed the 5' RACE reads and reports one entry per CDR3 protein, with no DNA. Its table lists 500,000 to 700,000 distinct CDR3 sequences. The sequencing input was blood T cells: a sorted CD56 or NKG2C T cell subset, CD4+ or CD8+ T cells, or bulk PBMC T cells (not recorded which). The receptors were sampled from a man aged 18 to 35 in good health. CDR3s include the opening cysteine and the closing phenylalanine or tryptophan.

V	J	CDR3
TRBV6-4	TRBJ2-5	CASRVLTGLETQYF
TRBV20-1	TRBJ2-2	CSASLGMGTGELFF
TRBV4-3	TRBJ2-7	CASSLGPNYEQYF
TRBV2	TRBJ2-7	CASSWTGGRNEQYF
TRBV20-1	TRBJ2-7	CSARTDSTYEQYF
TRBV3-1	TRBJ2-1	CASSQVPRGPGNEQFF
TRBV4-3	TRBJ2-7	CASSQARGFEQYF
TRBV16	TRBJ1-1	CASSQAAGEAFF
TRBV30	TRBJ1-1	CAWSVRGTMNTEAFF
TRBV7-9	TRBJ1-1	CASNLAGTPNTEAFF
TRBV20-1	TRBJ1-1	CSARVQNGNTEAFF
TRBV5-1	TRBJ1-1	CASSGAGLNTEAFF
TRBV27	TRBJ2-7	CASSLGLAEAYEQYF
TRBV7-6	TRBJ1-2	CASRPTYRGQGYTF
TRBV11-2	TRBJ2-1	CASSLGGRDGGSYNEQFF
TRBV27	TRBJ2-1	CASSPWAGGLYNEQFF
TRBV24-1	TRBJ2-2	CATSEVPNGELFF
TRBV6-2/TRBV6-3	TRBJ2-2	CASTSPPSSTGELFF
TRBV24-1	TRBJ2-3	CATSDSRRETDTQYF
TRBV25-1	TRBJ2-7	CASSESPAGYEQYF